A few counts support the clone carrying this T cell receptor (beta chain). TCRdb's copy holds only in-frame clones and misses some; the assay was immunoSEQ multiplex PCR. The sample lists under 100,000 clones, about 80% seen once, with roughly 5.4% in the top ten. This sample was included in a study of OX40 agonist ivuxolimab in advanced cancers. CDR3 length: 13 amino acids. Germline CDR1 reads SGHTA; CDR2 reads FQGTGA. Trimming cost V 5 bases and J 7 bases, with 9 bases left between them. The input for sequencing was CD4+ or CD8+ T cells sorted from blood, taken in a trial of the OX40 agonist ivuxolimab. This rearrangement joins TRBV7-3 to TRBJ1-6; D call uncertain. The clonotype comes from an adult with an advanced solid tumor such as melanoma, head and neck, liver or kidney cancer. CDR3 amino acids: CASSLSTNSPLHF. The CDR3 DNA sequence: TGTGCCAGCAGCCTCAGTACGAATTCACCCCTCCACTTT.